A single TCR beta chain is shown here with its context. The data were taken from a study of blood T cell repertoires in COVID-19. The CDR3 length is 17 residues. Germline CDR1 reads MDHEN; CDR2 reads SYDVKM. Trimming removed 6 bases from V and 1 base from J; junction bases left unmatched: 5. Some clones are missing from TCRdb's copy, which holds only in-frame ones; the method was immunoSEQ multiplex PCR. The data contain a few hundred thousand clones, 70% to 90% of them seen just once; the ten biggest clones take up approximately 1.9%. The genes are TRBV28 and TRBJ2-6; 11 bases are a match to TRBD1. The sample comprised PBMCs or T cells enriched from blood (not recorded which). The clonotype originates from a man aged 35 to 55 in a cohort exposed to, infected with or recovered from COVID-19 (not recorded which). As DNA, the CDR3 is TGTGCCAGCAGGGACGGACAGGGGGCATCTGGGGCCAACGTCCTGACTTTC. Amino acids: CASRDGQGASGANVLTF.